Listed below are T cell receptor beta chains from one sample, sequenced in a study of shared clonotypes between healthy human individuals. The repertoire was sequenced with immunoSEQ multiplex PCR; TCRdb's copy has only in-frame clones and lacks some. The sample consists of roughly 500,000 clones, about 85% of them appearing once. The sample consisted of PBMCs. These receptors were taken from a woman in her forties in good health. Some clones in this sample may be carry-over from other donors' samples. The CDR3 runs from the conserved cysteine through the conserved F or W. A D gene is named only where the DNA matches it firmly. Size is stated for part of the rows, as once, few or many counts, or as a class when the clone is expanded.

J gene | V gene | clone size | D gene | CDR3 protein | CDR3 DNA
TRBJ1-4 | TRBV7-9 | . | . | CASSIQGRNEKLFF | TGTGCCAGCAGCATCCAGGGGCGTAATGAAAAACTGTTTTTT
TRBJ2-1 | TRBV2 | few | . | CASSAEGGSEQFF | TGTGCCAGCAGTGCCGAGGGGGGGTCGGAGCAGTTCTTC
TRBJ1-1 | TRBV15 | . | TRBD1 | CATSRDRARGTEAFF | TGTGCCACCAGCAGAGATCGGGCCAGGGGGACTGAAGCTTTCTTT
TRBJ2-1 | TRBV28 | . | TRBD1 | CASSFLGTATYNEQFF | TGTGCCAGCAGTTTCCTAGGGACAGCGACCTACAATGAGCAGTTCTTC
TRBJ2-1 | TRBV28 | . | TRBD2 | CASTRLAGPYNEQFF | TGTGCCAGCACCCGGCTAGCGGGGCCCTACAATGAGCAGTTCTTC
TRBJ2-2 | TRBV18 | . | . | CASSPTTGELFF | TGTGCCAGCTCACCAACCACCGGGGAGCTGTTTTTT
TRBJ1-1 | TRBV7-9 | . | . | CASSFDGNTEAFF | TGTGCCAGCAGCTTCGATGGGAACACTGAAGCTTTCTTT
TRBJ2-3 | TRBV5-4 | . | . | CASSLPDSTDTQYF | TGTGCCAGCAGCTTGCCAGATTCCACAGATACGCAGTATTTT
TRBJ2-1 | TRBV10-2 | . | TRBD2 | CASSEVLAGVNEQFF | TGCGCCAGCAGTGAGGTATTAGCGGGAGTCAATGAGCAGTTCTTC
TRBJ2-1 | TRBV28 | . | . | CASSLALSGEQFF | TGTGCCAGCAGTCTCGCCCTGAGCGGGGAGCAGTTCTTC
TRBJ2-7 | TRBV6-5 | . | . | CASSYDLSGYEQYF | TGTGCCAGCAGTTACGACCTGTCGGGGTACGAGCAGTACTTC
TRBJ2-1 | TRBV5-1 | . | TRBD1 | CASSPGGQGAANEQFF | TGCGCCAGCAGCCCGGGCGGGCAGGGGGCGGCCAATGAGCAGTTCTTC
TRBJ1-2 | TRBV6-1 | many | . | CASSEGAGRIYGYTF | TGTGCCAGCAGCGAAGGGGCAGGGAGGATCTATGGCTACACCTTC
TRBJ2-1 | TRBV7-6 | . | . | CASSSLKGDEQFF | TGTGCCAGCAGCTCGCTGAAGGGGGATGAGCAGTTCTTC
TRBJ2-4 | TRBV28 | few | . | CASSLGKYIQYF | TGTGCCAGCAGTTTAGGCAAGTACATTCAGTACTTC
TRBJ1-3 | TRBV28 | . | TRBD1 | CASRPRGTDPNTIYF | TGTGCCAGCAGACCCCGGGGGACAGACCCAAACACCATATATTTT
TRBJ2-5 | TRBV5-1 | . | . | CASSLRGTETQYF | TGCGCCAGCAGCTTGAGAGGGACGGAGACCCAGTACTTC
TRBJ2-3 | TRBV27 | . | TRBD1 | CASRTGGLGTDTQYF | TGTGCCAGCAGGACAGGGGGATTGGGGACAGATACGCAGTATTTT
TRBJ1-1 | TRBV19 | few | . | CASSIYGNTEAFF | TGTGCCAGTAGTATTTACGGGAACACTGAAGCTTTCTTT
TRBJ2-2 | TRBV2 | . | . | CASRGQMNTGELFF | TGTGCCAGCAGAGGACAGATGAACACCGGGGAGCTGTTTTTT
TRBJ2-1 | TRBV5-4 | . | TRBD2 | CASSLRREPQFF | TGTGCCAGCAGCTTGCGGCGGGAGCCTCAGTTCTTC
TRBJ1-2 | TRBV29-1 | . | . | CSVPRGDGYGYTF | TGCAGCGTCCCCAGGGGCGATGGATATGGCTACACCTTC
TRBJ2-7 | TRBV5-1 | . | TRBD2 | CASSLDLAAGSYEQYF | TGCGCCAGCAGCTTGGATCTGGCAGCGGGGAGCTACGAGCAGTACTTC
TRBJ2-7 | TRBV10-1 | . | . | CASSRAPKTPGEQYF | TGCGCCAGCAGTCGGGCCCCCAAGACCCCGGGCGAGCAGTACTTC
TRBJ2-3 | TRBV7-3 | . | TRBD2 | CASSLGGTSDDTQYF | TGTGCCAGCAGCTTAGGGGGGACTAGCGACGATACGCAGTATTTT
TRBJ2-3 | TRBV11-3 | . | TRBD2 | CASSLKLAGGRKGTDTQYF | TGTGCCAGCAGCTTAAAACTAGCGGGAGGGCGAAAGGGAACAGATACGCAGTATTTT
TRBJ1-1 | TRBV7-2 | . | . | CASSLRTPAFF | TGTGCCAGCAGCTTACGTACACCTGCTTTCTTT
TRBJ2-7 | TRBV27 | . | TRBD2 | CASSLSLAVGYEQYF | TGTGCCAGCAGTTTATCGCTAGCGGTGGGTTACGAGCAGTACTTC
TRBJ2-1 | TRBV7-9 | few | TRBD2 | CASSLAGGGHNEQFF | TGTGCCAGCAGCCTAGCGGGAGGGGGTCACAATGAGCAGTTCTTC